This T cell receptor beta chain was recovered during a study of blood T cell repertoires in COVID-19. Study-wide background: From T cells, B-cell-depleted T cells, or PBMCs came the material, which was cDNA or gDNA.

V gave up 2 bases and J gave up 1 base, with 10 bases separating them. The CDR3 spans 15 residues. Per germline, CDR1 SGHTA and CDR2 FQGNSA. In the original workflow: Nucleated cell number was recorded as an estimate derived from reference gene primer amplification. Produced via immunoSEQ multiplex PCR; TCRdb's table is partial and in-frame only. V, J and clone size are taken as reported in that table, and D and trimming were inferred from the DNA itself. The profile shows about 100,000 clones, roughly 92% of them singletons. Patients in Seattle were enrolled during active infection, then followed longitudinally.

Material: peripheral blood. The chain joins TRBV7-2 to TRBJ2-3, with TRBD1 as a possible D gene (5 bases). This TCR derives from a woman in her forties or fifties with COVID-19, enrolled during active disease. The DNA of the CDR3 is TGTGCCAGCAGCTTAAGGGGCTCGGGCACAGATACGCAGTATTTT. It yields the protein CASSLRGSGTDTQYF.